The clone carrying this T cell receptor (beta chain) was seen once. Its specificity is not known. The treatment is: oral pan-JAK inhibitor, 5-10 mg twice daily. This entry is derived from a study of CD8+ T cells in alopecia areata. General study points: Persistence during tofacitinib was seen for many expanded lesional clones in scalp and blood. Both scalp clonality and the expanded CD8+ clones among the top 100 showed a significant decrease with tofacitinib. Patients showed less clear TCR sequence sharing than mice, possibly partly because of HLA diversity.

CDR1 is SQVTM and CDR2 is ANQGSEA in the germline V gene. CDR3 size: 12 residues. The ends were cut back, 5 bases at V and 0 bases at J, with 7 bases in the middle. Once RNA had been extracted, it was reverse transcribed into cDNA to act as the sequencing template. TCRdb keeps only in-frame clones here, not all; method: immunoSEQ multiplex PCR. The sample consists of 150,000 to 200,000 clones, roughly 60% of them appearing once. Sequenced material: CD4+ T cells sorted from blood, taken at week 24, from a patient treated with tofacitinib. This sequence joins TRBV29-1 and TRBJ1-1; maybe TRBD1 (5 bases). This receptor was identified in a human donor with alopecia areata. In DNA, the CDR3 is TGCAGCGTTTTGACAGTGAACACTGAAGCTTTCTTT. This codes for CSVLTVNTEAFF.